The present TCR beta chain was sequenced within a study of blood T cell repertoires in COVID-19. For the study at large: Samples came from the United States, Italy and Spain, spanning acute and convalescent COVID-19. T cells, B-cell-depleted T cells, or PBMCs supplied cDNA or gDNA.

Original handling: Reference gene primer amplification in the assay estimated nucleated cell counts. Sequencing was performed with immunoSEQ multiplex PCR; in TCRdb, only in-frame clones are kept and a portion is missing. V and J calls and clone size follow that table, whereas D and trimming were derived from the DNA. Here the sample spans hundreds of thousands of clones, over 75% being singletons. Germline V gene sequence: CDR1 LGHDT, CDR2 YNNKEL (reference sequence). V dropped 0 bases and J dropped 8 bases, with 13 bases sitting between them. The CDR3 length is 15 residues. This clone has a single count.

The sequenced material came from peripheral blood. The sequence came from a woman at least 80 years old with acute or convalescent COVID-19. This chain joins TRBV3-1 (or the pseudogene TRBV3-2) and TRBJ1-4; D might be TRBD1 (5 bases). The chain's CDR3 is CASSQDGGNSEKLFF. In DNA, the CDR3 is TGTGCCAGCAGCCAAGATGGGGGGAATTCAGAAAAACTGTTTTTT.